Presented here are 10 T cell receptor beta chains from one specimen sequenced in a study of cytotoxic CD8 clonotypes in ibrutinib-treated CLL. Profiling relied on immunoSEQ multiplex PCR, and the TCRdb table lists in-frame clones only, not all of them. The data contain hundreds of thousands of clones, roughly three quarters of them singletons. The source was PBMCs, collected after 12 months of ibrutinib treatment. These receptors all come from a human donor with chronic lymphocytic leukemia.

The CDR3 protein is CAWTADSYEQYF. CDR3 nucleotide sequence: TGTGCCTGGACCGCGGACAGCTACGAGCAGTACTTC. V and J are TRBV30 and TRBJ2-7, with D maybe TRBD1 (6 bases). CDR3 length: 12 residues. Deletions cut 4 bases from V and 3 bases from J, with 10 bases between. Looked up from germline, CDR1 is GTSNPN and CDR2 is SVGIG (reference sequence).

This sequence joins TRBV28 and TRBJ2-3, with D tentatively TRBD2 (7 bases). Between the trimmed V and J ends, which lost 9 bases and 1 base, there was a span of 17 bases. Germline V gene lookup returns CDR1 MDHEN and CDR2 SYDVKM. The CDR3 loop spans 15 amino acids. CDR3 protein: CASREGGGGTDTQYF. The CDR3 DNA follows: TGTGCCAGTCGCGAAGGGGGGGGAGGCACAGATACGCAGTATTTT.

The V call is TRBV19, the J call TRBJ2-4, with a possible D match to TRBD2 (6 bases). Germline V gives CDR1 LNHDA, CDR2 SQIVND (reference sequence). Trimming took off 7 bases at V and 0 bases at J, with 16 bases between the two ends. The CDR3 consists of 16 residues. In DNA form, the CDR3 reads TGTGCCAGTAATCCTGGGGGGACTCAAGCCAAAAACATTCAGTACTTC. It translates to CASNPGGTQAKNIQYF.

By share, this clone ranks as medium-sized. This rearrangement joins TRBV6-5 to TRBJ2-5, with D possibly being TRBD2 (5 bases). CDR1 is MNHEY, CDR2 SVGAGI, per germline. Trimming took 4 bases from V and 5 from J, leaving 20 bases between them. The CDR3 contains 16 residues. The CDR3 sequence is CASSSHGVSPGETQYF. The CDR3 DNA is TGTGCCAGCAGTTCCCACGGGGTTTCTCCGGGGGAGACCCAGTACTTC.

The chain employs TRBV7-3 and TRBJ2-6, with D perhaps matching TRBD2 (5 bases). This CDR3 spans 15 amino acids. The germline V gene has CDR1 SGHTA and CDR2 FQGTGA. The V gene lost 2 bases and the J gene lost 2 bases, with 7 bases spanning the gap. CDR3 amino acids: CASSLSGTGANVLTF. The CDR3 DNA reads as TGTGCCAGCAGCTTATCCGGGACTGGGGCCAACGTCCTGACTTTC.

The rearrangement links TRBV30 to TRBJ1-5, with TRBD1 as a possible D gene (5 bases). CDR3 length: 13 residues. Trimming took off 4 bases at V and 5 bases at J, with 12 bases between the two ends. Per germline, CDR1 GTSNPN and CDR2 SVGIG (reference sequence). This CDR3 reads CAWKGEQDQPQHF. CDR3 nucleotides: TGTGCCTGGAAAGGGGAGCAGGATCAGCCCCAGCATTTT.

The chain links TRBV11-2 to TRBJ1-6, with no clear D. The CDR3 is 15 amino acids. The V gene lost 1 base and the J gene lost 7 bases, with 11 bases spanning the gap. Per germline, CDR1 SGHAT and CDR2 FQNNGV. The CDR3 coding sequence is TGTGCCAGCAGCTTAGGTACAGAACTAAATTCACCCCTCCACTTT. This codes for CASSLGTELNSPLHF.

This chain connects TRBV18 to TRBJ1-1; perhaps TRBD1 as D (5 bases). V dropped 3 bases and J dropped 1 base, with 12 bases sitting between them. From germline, CDR1 is KGHSH and CDR2 LQKENI. The CDR3 totals 15 residues. This CDR3 reads CASSPRTFSNTEAFF. CDR3 bases: TGTGCCAGCTCACCGCGGACATTTTCGAACACTGAAGCTTTCTTT.

This rearrangement joins TRBV29-1 to TRBJ2-4; D perhaps matches TRBD2 (7 bases). This CDR3 has 15 residues. Trimming removed 7 bases at V and 7 bases at J, with 23 bases between. Germline CDR1 is SQVTM and CDR2 is ANQGSEA. CDR3: CSAARGAGSNNIQYF. Written as DNA, the CDR3 is TGCAGCGCCGCCCGGGGGGCGGGATCGAACAACATTCAGTACTTC.

This chain uses TRBV6-5 with TRBJ1-6; D unclear. V lost 7 bases to trimming and J lost 9 bases, with 13 bases between them. CDR3 length: 13 amino acids. CDR1 and CDR2 from the germline V gene are MNHEY and SVGAGI. The CDR3 sequence: CASTQTDASPLHF. DNA of the CDR3: TGTGCCAGCACGCAGACCGACGCTTCACCCCTCCACTTT.